Listed here are 29 T cell receptor beta chains from one sample, sequenced in a study of blood T cell repertoires in COVID-19. Measured with immunoSEQ multiplex PCR; TCRdb has only the in-frame clones, and not every one. The repertoire has about 72,000 clones, around 93% of them found once; the top ten carry 5.5% to 8%. Sequenced material: peripheral blood. The receptors were sampled from a human donor in a cohort sampled during active COVID-19.

The chain couples TRBV28 to TRBJ2-1; 11 nucleotides agree with TRBD2. Germline CDR1 and CDR2: MDHEN and SYDVKM. This CDR3 is built from 15 residues. The J segment lost 5 bases and the V segment lost 7 bases, leaving 7 bases of the junction unmatched. The CDR3 sequence: CASTIRTSGHNEQFF. CDR3 nucleotide sequence: TGTGCCAGCACCATTCGGACTAGCGGGCACAATGAGCAGTTCTTC.

V usage is TRBV12-3 or TRBV12-4 and J usage is TRBJ1-6; a weak D match, TRBD1 (5 bases). V dropped 5 bases and J dropped 9 bases, with 11 bases sitting between them. CDR3 length: 13 amino acids. CDR3 in amino acids: CASSDSAGSPLHF. The CDR3 DNA reads TGTGCCAGCAGTGACAGTGCCGGTTCACCCCTCCACTTT.

The V call is TRBV7-6, the J call TRBJ2-2, with a possible D match to TRBD1 (5 bases). There are 14 residues in the CDR3. Germline assignment: CDR1 SGHVS and CDR2 FNYEAQ. Trimming shortened V by 5 bases and J by 4 bases, and 11 bases separated the two germline ends. The CDR3 reads CASSPSRGTGELFF. The CDR3, as DNA: TGTGCCAGCAGCCCTTCTAGGGGCACCGGGGAGCTGTTTTTT. Looking up the rest from reference TRBV7-6 and TRBJ2-2 gives the full variable domain: GAGVSQSPRYKVTKRGQDVALRCDPISGHVSLYWYRQALGQGPEFLTYFNYEAQQDKSGLPNDRFSAERPEGSISTLTIQRTEQRDSAMYRCASSPSRGTGELFFGEGSRLTVL.

A single count supports this clone. J is TRBJ1-4 and V is TRBV18; TRBD1 aligns across 7 bases. Germline values: CDR1 KGHSH, CDR2 LQKENI. This CDR3 has 14 amino acids. J lost 5 bases, V lost 5 bases, and 5 bases had no gene match. This CDR3 is CASSARQGNEKLFF. The CDR3 DNA sequence: TGTGCCAGCTCAGCTCGACAGGGAAATGAAAAACTGTTTTTT.

The V and J genes are TRBV7-9 and TRBJ2-3; D might be TRBD2 (6 bases). The CDR3 is 14 amino acids. The V end was cut by 6 bases, the J end by 2 bases, with 12 bases between. The germline V gene encodes CDR1 SEHNR and CDR2 FQNEAQ (reference sequence). The CDR3 is CASSGGTDTDTQYF. CDR3 DNA sequence: TGTGCCAGCAGTGGAGGGACGGACACAGATACGCAGTATTTT.

The V call is TRBV7-2, the J call TRBJ2-3, with 9 positions matching TRBD1. The CDR3 covers 15 residues. Trimming removed 4 bases from V and 3 bases from J; junction bases left unmatched: 5. Per germline, CDR1 SGHTA and CDR2 FQGNSA. The CDR3: CASSSQGAMTDTQYF. The CDR3 DNA is TGTGCCAGCAGCTCACAGGGGGCGATGACAGATACGCAGTATTTT.

This chain connects TRBV28 to TRBJ2-7; 8 nucleotides agree with TRBD1. CDR1 and CDR2 (germline): MDHEN, SYDVKM. The CDR3 is 14 amino acids. V was pared by 6 bases and J by 2 bases, with 6 bases of the junction left unmatched. The CDR3 is CASSPQTGAYEQYF. The CDR3 nucleotides read TGTGCCAGCAGCCCCCAGACAGGGGCCTACGAGCAGTACTTC. Full variable domain (rest looked up from reference TRBV28 and TRBJ2-7): DVKVTQSSRYLVKRTGEKVFLECVQDMDHENMFWYRQDPGLGLRLIYFSYDVKMKEKGDIPEGYSVSREKKERFSLILESASTNQTSMYLCASSPQTGAYEQYFGPGTRLTVT.

This clone came up once. J is TRBJ1-2 and V is TRBV19; 10 bases agree with TRBD1. V lost 7 bases and J lost 8; bases outside the gene matches: 10. The CDR3 sequence is 14 residues long. In germline, CDR1 is LNHDA, CDR2 SQIVND (reference sequence). The CDR3, as DNA: TGTGCCAGTAACCTTGACAGGGGGCGGAGAGGCTACACCTTC. It encodes CASNLDRGRRGYTF.

The chain joins TRBV5-5 to TRBJ1-6; tentatively, D is TRBD1 (5 bases). V was pared by 4 bases and J by 7 bases, with 27 bases between. Per germline, CDR1 SGHKS and CDR2 YYEKEE (reference sequence). This CDR3 is built from 19 residues. The CDR3 here is CASSEDRHTPLGLNSPLHF. Here the CDR3 DNA reads TGTGCCAGCAGCGAAGACAGACACACTCCTTTGGGGTTAAATTCACCCCTCCACTTT.

The chain carries TRBV30 and TRBJ1-2; 9 bases line up with TRBD1. CDR3 size: 14 residues. Germline V gene sequence: CDR1 GTSNPN, CDR2 SVGIG (reference sequence). V gave up 4 bases and J gave up 2 bases; unmatched junction bases: 5. This CDR3 is CAWIRDRVNYGYTF. In DNA, the CDR3 is TGTGCCTGGATTAGGGACAGGGTAAACTATGGCTACACCTTC.

The chain combines TRBV7-2 with TRBJ1-5; D may be TRBD1 (6 bases). V lost 3 bases and J 4 bases, leaving 7 bases between the germline ends. Per the germline V gene, CDR1 is SGHTA and CDR2 is FQGNSA. The CDR3 consists of 13 residues. CDR3 in amino acids: CASSFGTNQPQHF. CDR3 nucleotides: TGTGCCAGCAGCTTTGGGACAAATCAGCCCCAGCATTTT.

This chain uses TRBV5-5 with TRBJ2-2, with D unresolved. CDR1 SGHKS and CDR2 YYEKEE come from the germline V gene (reference sequence). The V end lost 1 base, the J end lost 6 bases, and 7 bases lay between the germline ends. The CDR3 is 13 residues long. Here the CDR3 DNA reads TGTGCCAGCAGCTTGAGTTCGGCCGGGGAGCTGTTTTTT. Protein: CASSLSSAGELFF.

The rearrangement joins TRBV6-2 or TRBV6-3 to TRBJ2-7; 9 bases are a match to TRBD1. V gave up 6 bases and J gave up 7 bases; unmatched junction bases: 16. Germline CDR1 reads MNHEY; CDR2 reads SVGEGT. The CDR3 is made up of 16 amino acids. The CDR3 DNA reads as TGTGCCAGCAGCACAACACCGGGACAGGGAGGTGATGAGCAGTACTTC. This codes for CASSTTPGQGGDEQYF.

The gene calls are TRBV5-6 and TRBJ1-1; 9 bases are shared with TRBD1. V lost 3 bases, J lost 10 bases, and 16 bases stayed unmatched. Germline V gene data show CDR1 as SGHDT and CDR2 as YYEEEE. The CDR3 totals 16 residues. CDR3 coding DNA: TGTGCCAGCAGCTCCTACAGGGGGCTCGGAGCTTTAGGAGCTTTCTTT. It codes for CASSSYRGLGALGAFF.

The V and J genes are TRBV5-1 and TRBJ2-3; no clear D gene. Germline V CDR1 and CDR2: SGHRS, YFSETQ. The CDR3 totals 17 residues. Trimming removed 0 bases at V and 2 bases at J, with 16 bases between. As DNA, the CDR3 is TGCGCCAGCAGCTTGGCCCCCGGCAGGTCGATCACAGATACGCAGTATTTT. It yields the protein CASSLAPGRSITDTQYF.

The chain links TRBV5-6 to TRBJ2-1, with TRBD2 matching over 12 bases. CDR1 and CDR2 (germline): SGHDT, YYEEEE. Trimming at V came to 3 bases and at J to 9 bases, leaving 13 bases not matched to a gene. The length of the CDR3 is 17 residues. The CDR3 protein is CASSSIGLAGPAGEQFF. Written as DNA, the CDR3 is TGTGCCAGCAGCTCGATCGGACTAGCGGGACCGGCCGGTGAGCAGTTCTTC.

This chain uses TRBV7-2 with TRBJ2-1, with 10 bases matching TRBD2. CDR1 and CDR2 from the germline V gene are SGHTA and FQGNSA. The CDR3 has 15 amino acids. Trimming at V came to 6 bases and at J to 2 bases, leaving 4 bases not matched to a gene. CDR3 in DNA: TGTGCCAGCAGGTATACTAGCGGGGCCTACAATGAGCAGTTCTTC. It is translated as CASRYTSGAYNEQFF.

This rearrangement joins TRBV14 to TRBJ2-4; the match to TRBD2 covers 8 bases. The V gene end was trimmed by 1 base and the J gene end by 2 bases; junction bases not matched to a gene: 13. The CDR3 spans 19 residues. Germline loops: CDR1 SGHDN, CDR2 FVKESK. Here the CDR3 reads CASSQAGGVAGYPKNIQYF. The DNA of the CDR3 is TGTGCCAGCAGCCAAGCCGGAGGGGTAGCGGGATACCCCAAAAACATTCAGTACTTC.

The CDR3 DNA follows: TGTGCCAGCAGCCCCCAGGGTGGTACGCAGTATTTT. Protein sequence: CASSPQGGTQYF. The J gene is TRBJ2-3, the V gene TRBV7-9; the D gene is possibly TRBD1 (5 bases). CDR3 length equals 12 residues. Between the trimmed V and J ends, which lost 5 bases and 8 bases, there was a span of 11 bases. Germline V gene data show CDR1 as SEHNR and CDR2 as FQNEAQ (reference sequence).

The chain recombines TRBV6-5 with TRBJ2-3; tentative D call: TRBD1 (5 bases). With 8 bases removed from V and 4 bases from J, the gap between germline ends came to 16 bases. Germline CDR1 is MNHEY and CDR2 is SVGAGI. The CDR3 has 14 amino acids. In nucleotides, the CDR3 is TGTGCCAGCGGGGCAGGGTGGACGGCAGATACGCAGTATTTT. Translated: CASGAGWTADTQYF.

The chain has TRBV5-8 and TRBJ2-1; TRBD1 matches 8 bases. The J segment lost 7 bases and the V segment lost 4 bases, leaving 13 bases of the junction unmatched. Germline CDR1 and CDR2: SGHTS and YDEGEE. CDR3 size: 16 residues. The CDR3 DNA reads TGTGCCAGCAGCCGCGGACAGGGAATCGTAGGTAATGAGCAGTTCTTC. Residues: CASSRGQGIVGNEQFF.

The V and J genes are TRBV12-5 and TRBJ2-3; TRBD2 agrees at 11 bases. Looked up from germline, CDR1 is LGHNT and CDR2 is FRNRAP. V shed 5 bases, J shed 4 bases, and the junction held 8 bases outside the gene matches. The CDR3 sequence is 16 residues long. CDR3 nucleotide sequence: TGTGCTAGTGGTGTAAATAGCGGGGGGGCCGCAGATACGCAGTATTTT. This codes for CASGVNSGGAADTQYF. Full variable domain (missing parts from reference TRBV12-5 and TRBJ2-3): DARVTQTPRHKVTEMGQEVTMRCQPILGHNTVFWYRQTMMQGLELLAYFRNRAPLDDSGMPKDRFSAEMPDATLATLKIQPSEPRDSAVYFCASGVNSGGAADTQYFGPGTRLTVL.

The rearrangement links TRBV5-1 to TRBJ1-4; D call uncertain. The CDR3 consists of 14 residues. The V and J ends lost 0 bases and 4 bases respectively, with 7 bases between them. Germline V gives CDR1 SGHRS, CDR2 YFSETQ. The CDR3 spells CASSLGGYNEKLFF. The CDR3 DNA sequence: TGCGCCAGCAGCTTGGGCGGATATAATGAAAAACTGTTTTTT.

This chain joins TRBV25-1 and TRBJ1-2, with 8 bases that match TRBD1. Germline CDR1 MGHDK, CDR2 SYGVNS. The junction had 5 bases not matched to a gene; V was cut back by 4 bases and J by 1 base. The CDR3 contains 15 residues. CDR3 DNA: TGTGCCAGCAGTGGAGAAGGACAGGGTAACTATGGCTACACCTTC. Protein sequence: CASSGEGQGNYGYTF.

V and J are TRBV5-6 and TRBJ2-7, with D possibly TRBD2 on 5 matching bases. Trimming shortened V by 5 bases and J by 7 bases, and 22 bases separated the two germline ends. This CDR3 has 15 amino acids. Per germline, CDR1 SGHDT and CDR2 YYEEEE. CDR3 in amino acids: CASSRRGPTFREQYF. The CDR3, as DNA: TGTGCCAGCAGTCGCCGGGGTCCGACCTTTAGGGAGCAGTACTTC.

The chain links TRBV5-4 to TRBJ2-1; maybe TRBD1 (5 bases). V was clipped by 0 bases and J by 2 bases, with 9 bases between them. This CDR3 has 15 residues. Germline loops: CDR1 SGHNT, CDR2 YYREEE (reference sequence). CDR3 DNA sequence: TGTGCCAGCAGCTTGGACAGGCCGACCTACAATGAGCAGTTCTTC. Amino acids: CASSLDRPTYNEQFF.

The chain is built from TRBV4-3 and TRBJ2-7; D may be TRBD2 (6 bases). Trimming took off 3 bases at V and 2 bases at J, with 20 bases between the two ends. Germline lookup yields CDR1 LGHNA and CDR2 YSLEER. This CDR3 comprises 17 residues. In DNA, the CDR3 is TGCGCCAGCAGCCAGCACGCCACCCCGGCGGGGACCTACGAGCAGTACTTC. Amino acid sequence: CASSQHATPAGTYEQYF.

This chain connects TRBV4-2 to TRBJ1-6; D is perhaps TRBD1 (6 bases). CDR3 length: 14 amino acids. CDR1 and CDR2 (germline): LGHNA, YNFKEQ. The ends were cut back, 4 bases at V and 8 bases at J, with 12 bases in the middle. The CDR3 region has the DNA TGTGCCAGCAGCCCGAGGGGGGGGGATTCACCCCTCCACTTT. It yields the protein CASSPRGGDSPLHF.

This chain joins TRBV6-5 and TRBJ2-7, with D uncertain. V was shortened by 6 bases and J by 0 bases, with 12 bases between the two germline ends. This CDR3 has 14 residues. CDR1 and CDR2 from the germline V gene are MNHEY and SVGAGI. CDR3 DNA sequence: TGTGCCAGCAGGTCGGCGTCGGGCTCCTACGAGCAGTACTTC. Its protein is CASRSASGSYEQYF.